The clone carrying this T cell receptor beta chain occurred many times. Its antigen is undetermined. This record belongs to a study of T cells in Graves' hyperthyroidism and ophthalmopathy. Orbital computed tomography and thyroid ultrasound, together with serum TRAb and thyroxine and clinical symptoms, were used for diagnoses. Germline V CDR1 and CDR2: LGHDT, YNNKEL (reference sequence). The CDR3 is 16 amino acids. Trimming took 3 bases from V and 9 from J; bases not matched to a gene: 10. Amplification targeted TCR beta CDR3 regions from RNA transcripts. HTBI primers were employed in a first-round RT-PCR of the TCR CDR3. MiXCR, applied by TCRdb to the multiplex PCR reads, yields one record per CDR3 protein. Of fewer than 450,000 distinct CDR3 sequences detected, over 11% appear once; the ten largest clones hold 28%. Study-wide results and caveats: Before onset, ophthalmopathy was predicted by the model a median about 6.2 months earlier. Stable hyperthyroidism was separated from ophthalmopathy by a model based on 13 V-J features.

The source of this sequence is a man aged 50-60 years with Graves' ophthalmopathy. The specimen sequenced was blood. This sequence joins TRBV3-1 and TRBJ2-1; 11 nucleotides match TRBD2. Written as DNA, the CDR3 is TGTGCCAGCAGCCACACTAGCGGGAGCCCTTACTTTGAGCAGTTCTTC. Translating it yields CASSHTSGSPYFEQFF.